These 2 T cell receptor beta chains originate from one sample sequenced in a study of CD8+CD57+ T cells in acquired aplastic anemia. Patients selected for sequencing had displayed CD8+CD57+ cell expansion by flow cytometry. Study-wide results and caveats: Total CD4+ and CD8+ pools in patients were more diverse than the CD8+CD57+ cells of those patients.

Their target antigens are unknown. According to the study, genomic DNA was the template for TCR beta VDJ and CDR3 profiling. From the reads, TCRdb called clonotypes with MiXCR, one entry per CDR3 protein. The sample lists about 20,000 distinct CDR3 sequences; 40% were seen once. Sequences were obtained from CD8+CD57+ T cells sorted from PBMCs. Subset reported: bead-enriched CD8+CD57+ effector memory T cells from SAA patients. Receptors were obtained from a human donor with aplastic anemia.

CDR3 in amino acids: CSARWGTDYEQYV. For the CDR3, the DNA is TGCAGTGCTAGGTGGGGGACAGATTACGAGCAGTACGTC. V usage is TRBV20-1 and J usage is TRBJ2-7; 7 bases are shared with TRBD1. The CDR3 runs to 13 residues. Germline CDR1 reads DFQATT; CDR2 reads SNEGSKA (reference sequence). V shed 3 bases, J shed 4 bases, and the junction held 6 bases outside the gene matches.

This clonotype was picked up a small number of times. In DNA, the CDR3 is TGTGCCATCAGCGCGGGACTAGCGGGGCATTACGAGCAGTACTTC. It specifies CAISAGLAGHYEQYF. This chain connects TRBV10-3 to TRBJ2-7; 13 nucleotides agree with TRBD2. CDR1 and CDR2 from the germline V gene are ENHRY and SYGVKD. The CDR3 extends over 15 amino acids. The V and J ends lost 6 bases and 4 bases, in that order; junction bases with no gene match: 6.